These 9 T cell receptor beta chains share one sample of origin, sequenced in a study of cytomegalovirus exposure and HLA in healthy donors. The protocol was immunoSEQ multiplex PCR, while the TCRdb copy is restricted to in-frame clones and leaves out a portion. The sample includes approximately 170,000 clones, less than 90% of them seen just once. Specimen: PBMCs. These receptors all stem from a young man in good health and CMV-seropositive.

V usage is TRBV2 and J usage is TRBJ2-1; the match to TRBD2 covers 12 bases. Germline assignment: CDR1 SNHLY and CDR2 FYNNEI. The CDR3 runs to 16 residues. V lost 6 bases to trimming and J lost 10 bases; unmatched junction nucleotides: 13. The CDR3 DNA sequence: TGTGCCAGCAGCGGAGGGACTAGCGGGCCGCGCGGGGAGCAGTTCTTC. Translating gives CASSGGTSGPRGEQFF.

The J gene is TRBJ2-1, the V gene TRBV18; TRBD2 matches at 9 bases. The CDR3 is made up of 16 amino acids. V lost 0 bases to trimming and J lost 7 bases; unmatched junction nucleotides: 7. CDR1 KGHSH and CDR2 LQKENI come from the germline V gene. CDR3: CASSPPAAGGPNEQFF. The CDR3 region has the DNA TGTGCCAGCTCACCACCGGCGGCGGGAGGGCCTAATGAGCAGTTCTTC. The complete variable domain, with remaining parts taken from reference TRBV18 and TRBJ2-1, reads NAGVMQNPRHLVRRRGQEARLRCSPMKGHSHVYWYRQLPEEGLKFMVYLQKENIIDESGMPKERFSAEFPKEGPSILRIQQVVRGDSAAYFCASSPPAAGGPNEQFFGPGTRLTVL.

DNA of the CDR3: TGTGCCACCAGCAGAGACCGGGACACCCTTAATGAGCAGTACTTC. This sequence encodes CATSRDRDTLNEQYF. The chain uses TRBV15 and TRBJ2-7, with a possible D match to TRBD1 (6 bases). Germline CDR1 and CDR2: LNHNV and YYDKDF (reference sequence). Trimming cost V 0 bases and J 7 bases, with 16 bases left between them. The CDR3 has 15 residues. Complete variable domain (other parts from reference TRBV15 and TRBJ2-7): DAMVIQNPRYQVTQFGKPVTLSCSQTLNHNVMYWYQQKSSQAPKLLFHYYDKDFNNEADTPDNFQSRRPNTSFCFLDIRSPGLGDTAMYLCATSRDRDTLNEQYFGPGTRLTVT.

The genes are TRBV4-1 and TRBJ2-2, with 9 bases that match TRBD1. The CDR3 length is 15 residues. Per the germline V gene, CDR1 is MGHRA and CDR2 is YSYEKL. V lost 0 bases, J lost 7 bases, and 3 bases stayed unmatched. For the CDR3, the DNA is TGCGCCAGCAGCCAAGAGGGACAGGGTGTCGGGGAGCTGTTTTTT. Translating gives CASSQEGQGVGELFF.

The gene calls are TRBV10-2 and TRBJ2-1; 15 bases are a match to TRBD2. The junction had 7 bases not matched to a gene; V was cut back by 6 bases and J by 10 bases. The CDR3 has 15 residues. CDR1 is WSHSY and CDR2 is SAAADI in the germline V gene. CDR3 residues: CASRAGTSGRTEQFF. The CDR3 coding sequence is TGCGCCAGCAGAGCCGGGACTAGCGGGAGGACGGAGCAGTTCTTC.

V usage is TRBV7-8 and J usage is TRBJ1-4; weak D call: TRBD1 (6 bases). The V end was cut by 2 bases, the J end by 0 bases, with 16 bases between. The CDR3 covers 18 residues. Germline V gene lookup returns CDR1 SGHVS and CDR2 FQNEAQ. CDR3 DNA: TGTGCCAGCAGCTTAACGACAGGACTCCCCGCAACTAATGAAAAACTGTTTTTT. Its translation: CASSLTTGLPATNEKLFF.

This clone was found once. CDR3 in amino acids: CASSIYLAGYEQYF. CDR3 bases: TGTGCCAGCAGCATCTACCTTGCAGGCTACGAGCAGTACTTC. The chain recombines TRBV6-5 with TRBJ2-7; D unclear. CDR1 and CDR2 (germline): MNHEY, SVGAGI. The CDR3 sequence is 14 residues long. The V and J ends lost 6 bases and 3 bases respectively, with 15 bases between them.

This clone was detected a few times. The chain combines TRBV29-1 with TRBJ1-2; TRBD1 matches 7 bases. CDR1 and CDR2 (germline): SQVTM, ANQGSEA. V shed 7 bases and J 4 bases; nucleotides not matched to a gene: 12. This CDR3 spans 14 amino acids. The CDR3 reads CSALSGTETYGYTF. CDR3 nucleotide sequence: TGCAGCGCCTTATCCGGGACAGAGACCTATGGCTACACCTTC.

The V and J genes are TRBV6-1 and TRBJ2-7, with 9 bases fitting TRBD1. The CDR3 runs 14 residues. Trimming cost V 7 bases and J 5 bases; bases outside gene matches: 9. In germline, CDR1 is MNHNS, CDR2 SASEGT. The CDR3 loop is CASNPGQGVHEQYF. The CDR3 DNA is TGTGCCAGCAATCCGGGACAGGGAGTCCACGAGCAGTACTTC.